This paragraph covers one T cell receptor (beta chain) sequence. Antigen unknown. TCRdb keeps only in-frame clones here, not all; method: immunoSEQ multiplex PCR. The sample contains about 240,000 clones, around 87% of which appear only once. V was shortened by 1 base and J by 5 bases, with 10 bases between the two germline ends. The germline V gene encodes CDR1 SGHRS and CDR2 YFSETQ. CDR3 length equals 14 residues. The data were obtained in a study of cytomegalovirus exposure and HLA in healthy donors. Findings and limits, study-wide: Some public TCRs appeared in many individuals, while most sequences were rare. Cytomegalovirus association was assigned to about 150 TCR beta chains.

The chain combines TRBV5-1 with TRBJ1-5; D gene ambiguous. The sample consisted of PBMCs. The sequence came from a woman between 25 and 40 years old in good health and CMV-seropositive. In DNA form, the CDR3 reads TGCGCCAGCAGCTTGACGGCAGGCGATCAGCCCCAGCATTTT. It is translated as CASSLTAGDQPQHF.